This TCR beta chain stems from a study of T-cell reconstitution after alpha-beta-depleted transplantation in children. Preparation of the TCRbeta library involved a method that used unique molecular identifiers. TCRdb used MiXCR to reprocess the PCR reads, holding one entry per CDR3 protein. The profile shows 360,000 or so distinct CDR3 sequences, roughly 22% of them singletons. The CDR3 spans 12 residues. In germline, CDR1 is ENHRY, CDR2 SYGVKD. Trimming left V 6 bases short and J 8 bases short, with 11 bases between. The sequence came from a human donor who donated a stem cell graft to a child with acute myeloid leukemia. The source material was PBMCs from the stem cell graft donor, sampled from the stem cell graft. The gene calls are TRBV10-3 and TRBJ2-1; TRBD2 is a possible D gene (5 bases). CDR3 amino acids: CAIRRAGDEQFF. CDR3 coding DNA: TGTGCCATCAGGAGGGCCGGGGATGAGCAGTTCTTC.